These 32 T cell receptor beta chains were all obtained from the same sample, sequenced in a study of cytomegalovirus exposure and HLA in healthy donors. The PCR used 60 Vbeta and 13 Jbeta primers. Clones were read by immunoSEQ multiplex PCR, and TCRdb kept only the in-frame ones, dropping some. This sample contains 200,000 to 250,000 clones. The specimen sequenced was PBMCs. The receptors were gathered from a girl aged 2-10 years in good health and CMV-seropositive.

V and J are TRBV5-6 and TRBJ2-1, with 9 bases identical to TRBD2. The CDR3 is 15 residues long. V was clipped by 6 bases and J by 8 bases; unmatched bases: 12. CDR1 is SGHDT, CDR2 YYEEEE, per germline. CDR3 region: CASTHPGLASHEQFF. CDR3 DNA: TGTGCCAGCACCCATCCGGGACTAGCTAGCCATGAGCAGTTCTTC.

The rearrangement joins TRBV5-1 to TRBJ2-1; no reliable D call. The V end was cut by 4 bases, the J end by 3 bases, with 5 bases between. Germline V CDR1 and CDR2: SGHRS, YFSETQ. CDR3 length equals 12 residues. CDR3 DNA: TGCGCCAGCAGCCTGTACTACAATGAGCAGTTCTTC. It is translated as CASSLYYNEQFF.

This rearrangement joins TRBV9 to TRBJ2-3, with D unclear. V was trimmed by 0 bases and J by 13 bases, leaving 15 bases between them. CDR3 length: 13 amino acids. The germline CDR1 and CDR2 sequences are SGDLS and YYNGEE. CDR3 bases: TGTGCCAGCAGCGTAGCAGGTTTTGGCCCGGAGTATTTT. Its translation: CASSVAGFGPEYF.

This chain joins TRBV27 and TRBJ1-2; 7 bases line up with TRBD1. Germline CDR1 MNHEY, CDR2 SMNVEV (reference sequence). The CDR3 has 16 amino acids. The V and J ends lost 1 base and 3 bases, in that order; junction bases with no gene match: 8. The CDR3 is CASSLWGQPRYYGYTF. The CDR3 nucleotides are TGTGCCAGCAGTTTATGGGGACAGCCCCGGTACTATGGCTACACCTTC.

CDR3 protein: CASMGGTYNEQFF. The CDR3 bases are TGTGCCAGCATGGGCGGGACCTACAATGAGCAGTTCTTC. This sequence joins TRBV6-5 and TRBJ2-1, with D tentatively TRBD2 (6 bases). Trimming removed 7 bases at V and 2 bases at J, with 9 bases between. The CDR3 is made up of 13 amino acids. In germline, CDR1 is MNHEY, CDR2 SVGAGI.

The chain uses TRBV9 and TRBJ1-1; no clear D. The V end lost 0 bases, the J end lost 1 base, and 10 bases lay between the germline ends. The CDR3 covers 15 residues. The germline V gene has CDR1 SGDLS and CDR2 YYNGEE. The DNA of the CDR3 is TGTGCCAGCAGCGTAGGAGGTATGTGGAACACTGAAGCTTTCTTT. Translation gives CASSVGGMWNTEAFF. The full variable domain, its missing parts supplied by reference TRBV9 and TRBJ1-1, is DSGVTQTPKHLITATGQRVTLRCSPRSGDLSVYWYQQSLDQGLQFLIQYYNGEERAKGNILERFSAQQFPDLHSELNLSSLELGDSALYFCASSVGGMWNTEAFFGQGTRLTVV.

This chain joins TRBV28 and TRBJ1-6; 8 bases are a match to TRBD1. The trim removed 5 bases at V and 5 bases at J, leaving 8 bases unmatched. Germline-derived CDR1 and CDR2 are MDHEN and SYDVKM. The CDR3 length is 16 residues. For the CDR3, the DNA is TGTGCCAGCAGTCCTTTTCCGGGACAGGATAATTCACCCCTCCACTTT. Amino acid sequence: CASSPFPGQDNSPLHF. Variable domain in full (rest from reference TRBV28 and TRBJ1-6): DVKVTQSSRYLVKRTGEKVFLECVQDMDHENMFWYRQDPGLGLRLIYFSYDVKMKEKGDIPEGYSVSREKKERFSLILESASTNQTSMYLCASSPFPGQDNSPLHFGNGTRLTVT.

This rearrangement joins TRBV5-5 to TRBJ2-7; a weak D match, TRBD1 (5 bases). This CDR3 comprises 17 residues. The germline V gene has CDR1 SGHKS and CDR2 YYEKEE (reference sequence). The V end was cut by 1 base, the J end by 2 bases, with 19 bases between. In nucleotides, the CDR3 is TGTGCCAGCAGCTTGTTGGCACTCAGGGTTATTGCCTACGAGCAGTACTTC. This codes for CASSLLALRVIAYEQYF.

The genes are TRBV19 and TRBJ1-1; TRBD1 is a possible D gene (5 bases). Germline V lookup: CDR1 LNHDA, CDR2 SQIVND (reference sequence). The CDR3 extends over 13 amino acids. The V end was cut by 3 bases, the J end by 2 bases, with 7 bases between. CDR3: CASSIDSNTEAFF. DNA for the CDR3: TGTGCCAGTAGTATTGACAGCAACACTGAAGCTTTCTTT.

The rearrangement uses TRBV9 and TRBJ2-1; TRBD2 matches at 8 bases. Germline V CDR1 and CDR2: SGDLS, YYNGEE. The trim removed 3 bases at V and 2 bases at J, leaving 7 bases unmatched. This CDR3 comprises 16 residues. CDR3 in DNA: TGTGCCAGCAGCGCTCCCGGGACTAGTCCCTACAATGAGCAGTTCTTC. Protein: CASSAPGTSPYNEQFF.

The V and J genes are TRBV6-5 and TRBJ1-2; D is possibly TRBD1 (5 bases). V lost 0 bases, J lost 4 bases, and 6 bases lay in between. Per germline, CDR1 MNHEY and CDR2 SVGAGI. CDR3 length: 13 amino acids. As DNA, the CDR3 is TGTGCCAGCAGTTACTCACAGGTCTATGGCTACACCTTC. It codes for CASSYSQVYGYTF.

V and J are TRBV30 and TRBJ1-4; 7 bases are shared with TRBD1. After removal of 1 base from V and 5 bases from J, the junction contained 10 bases not matched to a gene. CDR3 size: 16 residues. The germline CDR1 and CDR2 sequences are GTSNPN and SVGIG (reference sequence). CDR3 in amino acids: CAWSGRGPLTNEKLFF. DNA for the CDR3: TGTGCCTGGAGTGGGAGGGGGCCACTAACAAATGAAAAACTGTTTTTT.

CDR3 bases: TGTGCCAGCAGCCCCCGGGACAGGGGGTCAGATACGCAGTATTTT. This codes for CASSPRDRGSDTQYF. This chain connects TRBV6-6 to TRBJ2-3; 11 bases match TRBD1. The CDR3 length is 15 residues. Trimming took 6 bases from V and 4 from J; bases not matched to a gene: 6. From germline, CDR1 is MNHNY and CDR2 SVGAGI (reference sequence).

This chain joins TRBV11-2 and TRBJ1-1; the match to TRBD1 covers 7 bases. The CDR3 spans 15 residues. The ends lost 4 bases at V and 2 bases at J; junction bases unmatched: 7. The V gene's germline CDR1 is SGHAT and CDR2 FQNNGV. The CDR3 is CASSSRGQINTEAFF. The CDR3 DNA is TGTGCCAGCAGCTCGCGGGGACAGATTAACACTGAAGCTTTCTTT.

The CDR3 sequence is CASSFTAGQGEAQPQHF. As DNA, the CDR3 is TGTGCCAGCAGTTTCACAGCGGGACAGGGAGAGGCTCAGCCCCAGCATTTT. This chain connects TRBV28 to TRBJ1-5; 9 bases align to TRBD1. The V segment lost 3 bases and the J segment 6 bases; nucleotides outside the gene matches: 12. Germline-derived CDR1 and CDR2 are MDHEN and SYDVKM. The CDR3 is 17 residues long.

The chain combines TRBV7-8 with TRBJ1-5; TRBD1 agrees at 7 bases. V shed 3 bases and J 3 bases; nucleotides not matched to a gene: 8. Germline lookup yields CDR1 SGHVS and CDR2 FQNEAQ. The CDR3 sequence is 16 residues long. The CDR3 region is CASSFSPDRANQPQHF. Here the CDR3 DNA reads TGTGCCAGCAGCTTTTCGCCCGACAGGGCCAATCAGCCCCAGCATTTT.

The J gene is TRBJ2-5, the V gene TRBV29-1; TRBD2 aligns across 8 bases. This CDR3 comprises 17 residues. Germline-derived CDR1 and CDR2 are SQVTM and ANQGSEA. The V and J ends lost 6 bases and 2 bases, in that order; junction bases with no gene match: 17. As DNA, the CDR3 is TGCAGCGTAACCGGGACTAGGGGTTCGTCGGGGCAAGAGACCCAGTACTTC. It yields the protein CSVTGTRGSSGQETQYF.

In regard to this clone: Other DNA sequences from this sample encode an identical CDR3 as well. V and J are TRBV19 and TRBJ2-7; TRBD1 aligns across 8 bases. Looked up from germline, CDR1 is LNHDA and CDR2 is SQIVND (reference sequence). J was trimmed by 2 bases and V by 5 bases; bases with no gene match: 5. This CDR3 has 14 amino acids. CDR3 residues: CASSLGQGPYEQYF. CDR3 sequence (DNA): TGTGCCAGTAGTCTCGGACAGGGTCCCTACGAGCAGTACTTC.

In DNA, the CDR3 is TGCGCCAGCAGCCAAGTAGGACAGGGGGCCTACGAGCAGTACTTC. It yields the protein CASSQVGQGAYEQYF. The gene calls are TRBV4-1 and TRBJ2-7; 10 bases are a match to TRBD1. CDR1 and CDR2 from the germline V gene are MGHRA and YSYEKL. V shed 1 base, J shed 2 bases, and the junction held 2 bases outside the gene matches. This CDR3 is built from 15 residues.

The V gene is TRBV28, the J gene TRBJ1-1, with 7 bases fitting TRBD1. The CDR3 extends over 13 amino acids. J gave up 4 bases and V 8 bases, and 7 bases lay outside the gene matches. The germline V gene has CDR1 MDHEN and CDR2 SYDVKM. The DNA for the CDR3 is TGTGCCAGCCGAAGGGGGCGCGGCACTGAAGCTTTCTTT. Its translation is CASRRGRGTEAFF.

With regard to this clone: One end of the junction fails to match germline, which may point to a read error. The V and J genes are TRBV2 and TRBJ2-3, with 11 bases that match TRBD2. The CDR3 extends over 10 amino acids. Germline CDR1 and CDR2: SNHLY and FYNNEI. CDR3 region: CASRGTSGSF. For the CDR3, the DNA is TGTGCCAGCAGAGGCACTAGCGGGAGCTTT. Drawing the rest from reference TRBV2 and TRBJ2-3, the complete variable domain is EPEVTQTPSHQVTQMGQEVILRCVPISNHLYFYWYRQILGQKVEFLVSFYNNEISEKSEIFDDQFSVERPDGSNFTLKIRSTKLEDSAMYFCASRGTSGSFGPGTRLTVL.

The chain is built from TRBV28 and TRBJ2-2; D possibly corresponds to TRBD1 (6 bases). With 10 bases removed from V and 6 bases from J, the gap between germline ends came to 15 bases. The CDR3 has 13 amino acids. Germline CDR1 and CDR2: MDHEN and SYDVKM. CDR3 sequence reads: CATVKGDAGELFF. The CDR3, as DNA: TGTGCCACGGTCAAGGGGGACGCCGGGGAGCTGTTTTTT.

The rearrangement uses TRBV28 and TRBJ1-1, with D uncertain. V was clipped by 5 bases and J by 0 bases, with 13 bases between them. CDR3 length equals 15 residues. Germline V gives CDR1 MDHEN, CDR2 SYDVKM. CDR3 bases: TGTGCCAGCAGTACCCCCGGGATCATGAACACTGAAGCTTTCTTT. This codes for CASSTPGIMNTEAFF.

The chain joins TRBV15 to TRBJ1-1, with D perhaps matching TRBD1 (6 bases). Germline-derived CDR1 and CDR2 are LNHNV and YYDKDF (reference sequence). The length of the CDR3 is 15 residues. Between the trimmed V and J ends, which lost 0 bases and 2 bases, there was a span of 10 bases. The CDR3 DNA sequence: TGTGCCACCAGCAGAGACAACAGGGTCAACACTGAAGCTTTCTTT. Amino acids: CATSRDNRVNTEAFF. Drawing the rest from reference TRBV15 and TRBJ1-1, the complete variable domain is DAMVIQNPRYQVTQFGKPVTLSCSQTLNHNVMYWYQQKSSQAPKLLFHYYDKDFNNEADTPDNFQSRRPNTSFCFLDIRSPGLGDTAMYLCATSRDNRVNTEAFFGQGTRLTVV.

The chain carries TRBV9 and TRBJ2-2; 13 nucleotides agree with TRBD2. There are 15 residues in the CDR3. Germline V CDR1 and CDR2: SGDLS, YYNGEE. Trimming removed 4 bases from V and 7 bases from J; junction bases left unmatched: 4. The CDR3 spells CASSTRTSGSGELFF. CDR3 coding DNA: TGTGCCAGCAGCACGAGGACTAGCGGGAGCGGGGAGCTGTTTTTT.

The rearrangement joins TRBV19 to TRBJ1-3, with 9 bases fitting TRBD1. Germline V gene data show CDR1 as LNHDA and CDR2 as SQIVND (reference sequence). The CDR3 contains 16 residues. V lost 3 bases, J lost 2 bases, and 5 bases stayed unmatched. In nucleotides, the CDR3 is TGTGCCAGTAGTATTCGGACAGGGGATCCTGGAAACACCATATATTTT. Translation: CASSIRTGDPGNTIYF.

This chain connects TRBV5-4 to TRBJ2-7; TRBD1 agrees at 7 bases. The CDR3 is 13 residues long. V was clipped by 5 bases and J by 5 bases; unmatched bases: 7. The germline V gene has CDR1 SGHNT and CDR2 YYREEE (reference sequence). CDR3 residues: CASSNPDRDEQYF. The CDR3 region has the DNA TGTGCCAGCAGTAACCCCGACAGGGACGAGCAGTACTTC.

The chain recombines TRBV9 with TRBJ2-7; TRBD2 might be the D (6 bases). Between the trimmed V and J ends, which lost 0 bases and 4 bases, there was a span of 14 bases. The CDR3 covers 15 residues. The germline CDR1 and CDR2 sequences are SGDLS and YYNGEE. The CDR3 nucleotides are TGTGCCAGCAGCGTAGGGGTCCGGGCGGGGTACGAGCAGTACTTC. It translates to CASSVGVRAGYEQYF.

In nucleotides, the CDR3 is TGTGCCAGCAGCCGAAGCGCCAGCTATGGCTACACCTTC. Translated: CASSRSASYGYTF. The chain is built from TRBV28 and TRBJ1-2; no definite D call. V was cut by 6 bases and J by 4 bases, with 12 bases left in between. The CDR3 consists of 13 residues. The germline V gene has CDR1 MDHEN and CDR2 SYDVKM.

A word on this clone: This sample also contains other DNA sequences that code for the same CDR3. The V call is TRBV19, the J call TRBJ2-2, with D perhaps TRBD2 (5 bases). Germline-derived CDR1 and CDR2 are LNHDA and SQIVND (reference sequence). This CDR3 comprises 15 residues. Trimming cost V 3 bases and J 0 bases, with 8 bases left between them. The CDR3, as DNA: TGTGCCAGTAGTATTGGAGGCACGAACACCGGGGAGCTGTTTTTT. Its translation is CASSIGGTNTGELFF.

The J gene is TRBJ1-5, the V gene TRBV7-8; TRBD1 might be the D (5 bases). CDR1 is SGHVS, CDR2 FQNEAQ, per germline. Trimming cost V 3 bases and J 5 bases, with 8 bases left between them. The CDR3 spans 13 residues. CDR3 in amino acids: CASSLGGYQPQHF. In nucleotides, the CDR3 is TGTGCCAGCAGCTTGGGGGGGTATCAGCCCCAGCATTTT.

The chain links TRBV10-3 to TRBJ1-1; 7 bases line up with TRBD1. V lost 7 bases and J lost 3; bases outside the gene matches: 5. Germline-derived CDR1 and CDR2 are ENHRY and SYGVKD. The CDR3 extends over 13 amino acids. The CDR3, as DNA: TGTGCCATCAAGGGAACAGGGGACACTGAAGCTTTCTTT. It translates to CAIKGTGDTEAFF.